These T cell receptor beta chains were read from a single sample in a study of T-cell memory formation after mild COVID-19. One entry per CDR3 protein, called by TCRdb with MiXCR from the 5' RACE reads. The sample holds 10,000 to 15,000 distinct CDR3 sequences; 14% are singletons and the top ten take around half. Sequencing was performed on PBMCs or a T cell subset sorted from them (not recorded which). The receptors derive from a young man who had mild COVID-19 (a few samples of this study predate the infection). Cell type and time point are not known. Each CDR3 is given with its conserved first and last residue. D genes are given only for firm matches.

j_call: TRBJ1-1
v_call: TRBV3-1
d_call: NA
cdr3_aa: CASRGGTEAFF

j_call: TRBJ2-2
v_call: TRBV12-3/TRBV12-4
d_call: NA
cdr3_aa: CASSFVPGDGELFF

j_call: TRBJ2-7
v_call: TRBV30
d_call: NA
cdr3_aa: CAWSGSGPLYEQYF

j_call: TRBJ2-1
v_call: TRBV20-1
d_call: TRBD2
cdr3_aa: CSGTGTSGNEQFF

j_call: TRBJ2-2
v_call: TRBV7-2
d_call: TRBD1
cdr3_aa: CASSLARTGGYPYTGELFF

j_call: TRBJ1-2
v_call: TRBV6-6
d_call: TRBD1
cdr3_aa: CASSRDRVSKGYTF

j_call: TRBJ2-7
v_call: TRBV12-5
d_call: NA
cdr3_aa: CASGLVLWRGSQDEQYF

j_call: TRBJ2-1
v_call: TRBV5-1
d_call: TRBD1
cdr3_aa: CASSYYKTGHGEQFF

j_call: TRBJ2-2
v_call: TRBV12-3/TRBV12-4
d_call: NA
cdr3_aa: CASSPQKGGTGELFF

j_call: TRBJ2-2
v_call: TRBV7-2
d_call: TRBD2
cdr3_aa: CASSLVGLAGWNTGELFF

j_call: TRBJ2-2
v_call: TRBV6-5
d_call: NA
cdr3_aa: CASSYSMAGELFF

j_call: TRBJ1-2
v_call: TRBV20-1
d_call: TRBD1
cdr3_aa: CSATGTGGNYGYTF

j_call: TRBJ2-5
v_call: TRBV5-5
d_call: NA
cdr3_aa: CASSLAKGVGETQYF

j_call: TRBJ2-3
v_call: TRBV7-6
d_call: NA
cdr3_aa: CASSLRDFTDTQYF

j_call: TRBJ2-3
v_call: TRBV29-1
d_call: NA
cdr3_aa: CSVVQAFTDTQYF

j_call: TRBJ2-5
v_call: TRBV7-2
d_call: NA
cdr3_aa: CASSPAGPRGETQYF

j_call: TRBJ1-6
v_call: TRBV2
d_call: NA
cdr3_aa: CASSELGRVNSPLHF

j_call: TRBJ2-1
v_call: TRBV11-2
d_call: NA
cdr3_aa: CASSPRLGGVYNEQFF

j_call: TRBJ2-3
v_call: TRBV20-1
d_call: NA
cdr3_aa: CSLGGANTDTQYF

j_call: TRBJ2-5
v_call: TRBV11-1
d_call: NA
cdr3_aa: CASSPFVGNPQETQYF

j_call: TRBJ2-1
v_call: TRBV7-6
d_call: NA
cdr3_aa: CASSLGGVVNEQFF

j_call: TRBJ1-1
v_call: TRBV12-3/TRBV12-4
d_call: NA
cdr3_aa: CASAAEPKSGKAFF

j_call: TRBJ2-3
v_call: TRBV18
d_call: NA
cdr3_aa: CASSFSPIGTDTQYF

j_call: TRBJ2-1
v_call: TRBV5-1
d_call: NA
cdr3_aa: CASGRGPYNEQFF